One sample yielded the 18 T cell receptor beta chains listed below, sequenced in a study of T cell responses to AZD1222 COVID-19 vaccine. TCRdb keeps only in-frame clones here, not all; method: immunoSEQ multiplex PCR. The data show over 85,000 clones, around 81% seen once. The source was peripheral blood, collected on day 0 of AZD1222 vaccination. These receptors were collected from an adult in good health.

The rearrangement links TRBV5-5 to TRBJ2-3; 7 bases map to TRBD2. CDR3 length: 15 amino acids. Per germline, CDR1 SGHKS and CDR2 YYEKEE (reference sequence). The trim removed 3 bases at V and 6 bases at J, leaving 10 bases unmatched. The DNA for the CDR3 is TGTGCCAGCAGCTCTGTTAGCGGGTCTCGGGATACGCAGTATTTT. Its protein is CASSSVSGSRDTQYF.

This chain links TRBV3-1 (or the pseudogene TRBV3-2) with TRBJ2-5, with 8 bases lining up with TRBD1. The CDR3 consists of 13 residues. The ends lost 6 bases at V and 2 bases at J; junction bases unmatched: 2. Germline V CDR1 and CDR2: LGHDT, YNNKEL (reference sequence). CDR3 in amino acids: CASRGDRQETQYF. In DNA form, the CDR3 reads TGTGCCAGCAGGGGGGACAGGCAAGAGACCCAGTACTTC.

The chain carries TRBV6-6 and TRBJ1-6; D is unclear. Germline values: CDR1 MNHNY, CDR2 SVGAGI (reference sequence). This CDR3 contains 13 residues. Trimming took 7 bases from V and 4 from J, leaving 8 bases between them. The CDR3 nucleotides read TGTGCCAGCACAGGTTATTATAATTCACCCCTCCACTTT. It specifies CASTGYYNSPLHF.

The rearrangement uses TRBV15 and TRBJ1-5; 8 bases are a match to TRBD1. With 2 bases clipped from V and 4 bases from J, the junction kept 4 bases outside the gene matches. Per germline, CDR1 LNHNV and CDR2 YYDKDF (reference sequence). This CDR3 has 15 residues. The CDR3 sequence: CATSRSWTGNQPQHF. The CDR3, as DNA: TGTGCCACCAGCAGATCCTGGACAGGGAATCAGCCCCAGCATTTT.

This clone was picked up a small number of times. The V gene is TRBV7-2, the J gene TRBJ2-5, with TRBD2 identical over 14 bases. From germline, CDR1 is SGHTA and CDR2 FQGNSA. This CDR3 has 17 residues. V lost 5 bases to trimming and J lost 5 bases; unmatched junction nucleotides: 10. The CDR3 region is CASSQGTSGGRRETQYF. CDR3 nucleotide sequence: TGTGCCAGCAGCCAAGGGACTAGCGGGGGTCGGCGGGAGACCCAGTACTTC.

The chain uses TRBV7-9 and TRBJ2-7; maybe TRBD1 (6 bases). Germline CDR1 is SEHNR and CDR2 is FQNEAQ (reference sequence). The V end lost 4 bases, the J end lost 0 bases, and 13 bases lay between the germline ends. The CDR3 is made up of 15 amino acids. As DNA, the CDR3 is TGTGCCAGCAGCTCCGGGACAACCCTCTCCTACGAGCAGTACTTC. Its protein product is CASSSGTTLSYEQYF.

The DNA for the CDR3 is TGCAGCGTTGCTTCGACTAACTATGGCTACACCTTC. This encodes CSVASTNYGYTF. The V and J genes are TRBV29-1 and TRBJ1-2; no firm D call. The germline V gene encodes CDR1 SQVTM and CDR2 ANQGSEA. V shed 4 bases and J shed 0 bases, with 6 bases lying between them. CDR3 length: 12 residues.

This clone was recorded only once. The chain recombines TRBV5-1 with TRBJ1-4; no clear D gene. Deletions cut 0 bases from V and 4 bases from J, with 4 bases between. Germline-derived CDR1 and CDR2 are SGHRS and YFSETQ. The CDR3 totals 13 residues. CDR3 DNA: TGCGCCAGCAGCTTGGGACGTAATGAAAAACTGTTTTTT. This codes for CASSLGRNEKLFF.

The rearrangement joins TRBV19 to TRBJ1-5, with TRBD1 matching over 8 bases. V trimming: 9 bases; J trimming: 2 bases; junction bases outside the gene matches: 12. Germline assignment: CDR1 LNHDA and CDR2 SQIVND (reference sequence). CDR3 length equals 16 residues. In DNA form, the CDR3 reads TGTGCCAGCTCGGGACAGGATTATTTCGGCAATCAGCCCCAGCATTTT. It translates to CASSGQDYFGNQPQHF.

The J gene is TRBJ2-3, the V gene TRBV10-3, with 9 bases that match TRBD2. CDR1 and CDR2 (germline): ENHRY, SYGVKD. The CDR3 spans 14 residues. Trimming at V came to 4 bases and at J to 6 bases, leaving 5 bases not matched to a gene. The CDR3 bases are TGTGCCATCAGTGTAAAGGGGACTAGCGATACGCAGTATTTT. This sequence encodes CAISVKGTSDTQYF.

The CDR3 protein is CASKSGGIANTGELFF. The CDR3 DNA follows: TGTGCCAGCAAGAGTGGGGGGATCGCGAACACCGGGGAGCTGTTTTTT. This chain uses TRBV7-8 with TRBJ2-2, with D tentatively TRBD2 (6 bases). V dropped 7 bases and J dropped 0 bases, with 15 bases sitting between them. The CDR3 contains 16 residues. Germline V gene sequence: CDR1 SGHVS, CDR2 FQNEAQ.

The chain uses TRBV11-3 and TRBJ2-3, with 15 nucleotides matching TRBD2. Germline-derived CDR1 and CDR2 are SGHNT and YENEEA. The V segment lost 4 bases and the J segment 11 bases; nucleotides outside the gene matches: 7. The CDR3 consists of 15 residues. CDR3 protein: CASSSGTSGRMMQYF. The DNA for the CDR3 is TGTGCCAGCAGCTCCGGGACTAGCGGGAGGATGATGCAGTATTTT.

CDR3 sequence (DNA): TGTGCCAGTAGTCCTGCGGTCACAGATACGCAGTATTTT. Translated, it gives CASSPAVTDTQYF. The V call is TRBV19, the J call TRBJ2-3, with D unclear. Germline V gene data show CDR1 as LNHDA and CDR2 as SQIVND (reference sequence). The CDR3 runs to 13 residues. V lost 5 bases, J lost 2 bases, and 8 bases lay in between.

The chain is built from TRBV24-1 and TRBJ2-1; 12 nucleotides agree with TRBD1. CDR3 length equals 15 residues. In germline, CDR1 is KGHDR, CDR2 SFDVKD. Trimming removed 4 bases from V and 7 bases from J; junction bases left unmatched: 4. CDR3 residues: CATSDLGQGANEQFF. In DNA, the CDR3 is TGTGCCACCAGTGACTTGGGACAGGGGGCGAATGAGCAGTTCTTC.

V and J are TRBV5-6 and TRBJ2-1; no reliable D call. Trimming took 5 bases from V and 5 from J, leaving 8 bases between them. Germline V lookup: CDR1 SGHDT, CDR2 YYEEEE. This CDR3 contains 12 residues. As DNA, the CDR3 is TGTGCCAGCAGATCCCTCCACAATGAGCAGTTCTTC. The encoded protein is CASRSLHNEQFF.

The chain couples TRBV5-1 to TRBJ1-1; D not resolved. V lost 4 bases and J 5 bases, leaving 9 bases between the germline ends. This CDR3 has 12 residues. The germline gives CDR1 SGHRS, CDR2 YFSETQ. CDR3 nucleotides: TGCGCCAGCAGCGTCGGACGGACTGAAGCTTTCTTT. It translates to CASSVGRTEAFF.

The chain employs TRBV11-2 and TRBJ1-4; tentatively, D is TRBD1 (5 bases). CDR1 SGHAT and CDR2 FQNNGV come from the germline V gene. Trimming removed 7 bases at V and 11 bases at J, with 17 bases between. This CDR3 has 13 amino acids. The CDR3 nucleotides are TGTGCCAGCACCCCCTATGGGGGTGACAAACTGTTTTTT. Its translation is CASTPYGGDKLFF.

The rearrangement joins TRBV7-9 to TRBJ2-7; no reliable D call. The germline V and J ends were trimmed by 2 bases and 5 bases, with 13 bases remaining between them. Germline loops: CDR1 SEHNR, CDR2 FQNEAQ (reference sequence). This CDR3 has 14 residues. The CDR3 bases are TGTGCCAGCAGCTTAACCCCAGGTCCGCACGAGCAGTACTTC. It is translated as CASSLTPGPHEQYF.